Listed below are T cell receptor beta chains from one sample, sequenced in a study of beta chain features in type 1 diabetes. TCRdb's copy holds only in-frame clones and misses some; the assay was immunoSEQ multiplex PCR. The sample yields about 650,000 clones, over 10% seen once. The sample was naive CD4+ T cells from blood. These receptor sequences come from a man aged 25-45 years with type 1 diabetes. The CDR3 runs from the conserved cysteine through the conserved F or W. D genes are given only for firm matches. Where a row states a size, it is once, few, many or the class of an expanded clone; other rows omit it.

J gene: TRBJ2-3; V gene: TRBV7-3; D gene: .; clone size: few; CDR3 protein: CASTPGAGRNTDTQYF; CDR3 DNA: TGTGCCAGCACCCCAGGGGCAGGGAGGAACACAGATACGCAGTATTTT
J gene: TRBJ2-7; V gene: TRBV6-5; D gene: TRBD2; clone size: .; CDR3 protein: CASSYSKGGPYEQYF; CDR3 DNA: TGTGCCAGCAGTTACTCGAAGGGAGGGCCCTACGAGCAGTACTTC
J gene: TRBJ2-7; V gene: TRBV9; D gene: TRBD2; clone size: .; CDR3 protein: CASGPGGPYEQYF; CDR3 DNA: TGTGCCAGCGGGCCGGGGGGGCCCTACGAGCAGTACTTC
J gene: TRBJ1-4; V gene: TRBV6-6; D gene: .; clone size: few; CDR3 protein: CASSPGIGGEKLFF; CDR3 DNA: TGTGCCAGCAGTCCTGGGATTGGGGGAGAAAAACTGTTTTTT
J gene: TRBJ2-3; V gene: TRBV10-3; D gene: TRBD2; clone size: few; CDR3 protein: CAIKRERGDPSTDTQYF; CDR3 DNA: TGTGCCATCAAAAGGGAGCGGGGGGACCCTAGCACAGATACGCAGTATTTT
J gene: TRBJ2-3; V gene: TRBV11-2; D gene: .; clone size: .; CDR3 protein: CASSGVRTDTQYF; CDR3 DNA: TGTGCCAGCAGTGGGGTGCGTACAGATACGCAGTATTTT
J gene: TRBJ2-7; V gene: TRBV4-3; D gene: TRBD2; clone size: .; CDR3 protein: CASSQAQAGGYEQYF; CDR3 DNA: TGCGCCAGCAGCCAAGCGCAGGCGGGGGGCTACGAGCAGTACTTC
J gene: TRBJ2-3; V gene: TRBV4-2; D gene: TRBD2; clone size: .; CDR3 protein: CASSQGTSAITDTQYF; CDR3 DNA: TGTGCCAGCAGCCAAGGGACTAGCGCGATCACAGATACGCAGTATTTT
J gene: TRBJ1-6; V gene: TRBV7-6; D gene: .; clone size: few; CDR3 protein: CASSPGRWDSPLHF; CDR3 DNA: TGTGCCAGCAGCCCGGGACGGTGGGATTCACCCCTCCACTTT
J gene: TRBJ2-2; V gene: TRBV11-2; D gene: .; clone size: .; CDR3 protein: CASSLGLQSAGELFF; CDR3 DNA: TGTGCCAGCAGCTTAGGACTGCAAAGCGCCGGGGAGCTGTTTTTT
J gene: TRBJ2-4; V gene: TRBV29-1; D gene: TRBD1; clone size: few; CDR3 protein: CSVLDRENIQYF; CDR3 DNA: TGCAGCGTGCTGGACAGGGAAAACATTCAGTACTTC
J gene: TRBJ2-3; V gene: TRBV5-1; D gene: .; clone size: .; CDR3 protein: CASSTGQTITDTQYF; CDR3 DNA: TGCGCCAGCAGCACTGGACAGACCATCACAGATACGCAGTATTTT
J gene: TRBJ1-2; V gene: TRBV5-4; D gene: .; clone size: few; CDR3 protein: CASSLQANYGYTF; CDR3 DNA: TGTGCCAGCAGCTTACAGGCTAACTATGGCTACACCTTC
J gene: TRBJ1-5; V gene: TRBV29-1; D gene: TRBD1; clone size: .; CDR3 protein: CSANTGGNQPQHF; CDR3 DNA: TGCAGCGCTAATACAGGGGGCAATCAGCCCCAGCATTTT
J gene: TRBJ1-2; V gene: TRBV28; D gene: TRBD1; clone size: .; CDR3 protein: CASSPPPGQGPYTF; CDR3 DNA: TGTGCCAGCAGCCCTCCCCCGGGACAGGGACCCTACACCTTC
J gene: TRBJ1-5; V gene: TRBV5-6; D gene: TRBD1; clone size: few; CDR3 protein: CASSLGQGNNQPQHF; CDR3 DNA: TGTGCCAGCAGCTTGGGACAGGGCAACAATCAGCCCCAGCATTTT
J gene: TRBJ2-7; V gene: TRBV7-2; D gene: TRBD2; clone size: .; CDR3 protein: CASSLGTSGGIEQYF; CDR3 DNA: TGTGCCAGCAGCTTGGGGACTAGCGGGGGAATTGAGCAGTACTTC
J gene: TRBJ2-3; V gene: TRBV28; D gene: .; clone size: few; CDR3 protein: CASSYSTDTQYF; CDR3 DNA: TGTGCCAGCAGTTACAGCACAGATACGCAGTATTTT
J gene: TRBJ2-1; V gene: TRBV11-2; D gene: TRBD2; clone size: few; CDR3 protein: CASTSTQGGPYNEQFF; CDR3 DNA: TGTGCCAGCACCTCAACCCAGGGAGGGCCCTACAATGAGCAGTTCTTC
J gene: TRBJ2-5; V gene: TRBV9; D gene: TRBD2; clone size: .; CDR3 protein: CASSGGGTQETQYF; CDR3 DNA: TGTGCCAGCAGCGGCGGGGGGACTCAAGAGACCCAGTACTTC
J gene: TRBJ2-2; V gene: TRBV4-3; D gene: TRBD1; clone size: few; CDR3 protein: CASSVQGAQSGELFF; CDR3 DNA: TGCGCCAGCAGTGTACAGGGGGCGCAAAGCGGGGAGCTGTTTTTT
J gene: TRBJ1-5; V gene: TRBV28; D gene: .; clone size: .; CDR3 protein: CASSLFGASNQPQHF; CDR3 DNA: TGTGCCAGCAGCCTCTTTGGAGCCAGCAATCAGCCCCAGCATTTT
J gene: TRBJ2-1; V gene: TRBV29-1; D gene: TRBD1; clone size: .; CDR3 protein: CSVEGNRGLNEQFF; CDR3 DNA: TGCAGCGTTGAAGGCAACAGGGGGCTGAATGAGCAGTTCTTC
J gene: TRBJ2-2; V gene: TRBV6-5; D gene: TRBD1; clone size: .; CDR3 protein: CASSYGTGHTGELFF; CDR3 DNA: TGTGCCAGCAGTTATGGGACAGGACACACCGGGGAGCTGTTTTTT